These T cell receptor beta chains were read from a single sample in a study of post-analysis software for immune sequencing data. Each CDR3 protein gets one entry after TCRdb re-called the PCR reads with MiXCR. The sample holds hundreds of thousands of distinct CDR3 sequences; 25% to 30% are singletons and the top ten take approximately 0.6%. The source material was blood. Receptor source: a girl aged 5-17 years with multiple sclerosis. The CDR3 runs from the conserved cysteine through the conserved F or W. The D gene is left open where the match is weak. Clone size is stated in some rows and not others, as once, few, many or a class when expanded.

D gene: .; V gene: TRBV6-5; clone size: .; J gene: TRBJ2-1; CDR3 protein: CASSYSVSRSYNEQFF; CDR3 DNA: TGTGCCAGCAGTTACTCTGTATCCCGCTCCTACAATGAGCAGTTCTTC
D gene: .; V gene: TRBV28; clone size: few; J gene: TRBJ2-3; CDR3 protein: CASSQPRVHHTDTQYF; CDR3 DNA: TGTGCCAGCAGTCAACCACGGGTGCATCACACAGATACGCAGTATTTT
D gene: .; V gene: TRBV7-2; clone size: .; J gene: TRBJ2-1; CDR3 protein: CASSLEVRQTHNEQFF; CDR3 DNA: TGTGCCAGCAGCTTAGAGGTGAGACAGACCCACAATGAGCAGTTCTTC
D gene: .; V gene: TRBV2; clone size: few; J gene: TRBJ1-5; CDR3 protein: CASRIPGQPQHF; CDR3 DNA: TGTGCCAGCAGGATACCGGGCCAGCCCCAGCATTTT
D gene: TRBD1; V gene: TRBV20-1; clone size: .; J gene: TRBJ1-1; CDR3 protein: CSAVTGGGTEAFF; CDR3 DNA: TGCAGTGCTGTAACAGGGGGTGGGACTGAAGCTTTCTTT
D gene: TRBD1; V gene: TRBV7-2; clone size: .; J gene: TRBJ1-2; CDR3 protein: CASNQGGVGYTF; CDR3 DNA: TGTGCCAGCAACCAGGGGGGCGTCGGCTACACCTTC
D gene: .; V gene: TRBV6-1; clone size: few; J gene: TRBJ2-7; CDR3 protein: CASNLGFRSYEQYF; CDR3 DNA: TGTGCCAGCAATTTAGGGTTTAGGTCCTACGAGCAGTACTTC
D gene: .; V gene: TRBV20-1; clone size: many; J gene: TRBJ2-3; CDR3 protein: CSARVGLDTQYF; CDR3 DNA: TGCAGTGCTAGAGTGGGCCTAGATACGCAGTATTTT
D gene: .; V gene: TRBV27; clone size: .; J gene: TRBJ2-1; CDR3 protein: CASTKRTAPYNEQFF; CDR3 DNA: TGTGCCAGCACCAAACGAACTGCACCCTACAATGAGCAGTTCTTC
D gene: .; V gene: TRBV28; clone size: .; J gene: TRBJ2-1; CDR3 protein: CASSVTASYNEQFF; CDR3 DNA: TGTGCCAGCAGTGTGACAGCCTCCTACAATGAGCAGTTCTTC
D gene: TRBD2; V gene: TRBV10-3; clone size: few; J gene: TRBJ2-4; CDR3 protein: CATWAPSGGVLGYF; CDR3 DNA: TGTGCCACTTGGGCCCCTAGCGGGGGAGTACTCGGGTACTTC
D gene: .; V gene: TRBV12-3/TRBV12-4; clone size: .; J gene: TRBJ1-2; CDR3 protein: CASSDGRFYTF; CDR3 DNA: TGTGCCAGCAGTGACGGACGGTTCTACACCTTC
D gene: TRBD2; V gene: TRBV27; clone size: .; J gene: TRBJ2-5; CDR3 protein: CASSPRGRAGGQETQYF; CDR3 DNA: TGTGCCAGCAGTCCCCGTGGACGAGCGGGGGGCCAAGAGACCCAGTACTTC
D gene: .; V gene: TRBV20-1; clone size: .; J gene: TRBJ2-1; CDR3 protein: CSARVYRYNEQFF; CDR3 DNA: TGCAGTGCTAGAGTTTACAGATACAATGAGCAGTTCTTC
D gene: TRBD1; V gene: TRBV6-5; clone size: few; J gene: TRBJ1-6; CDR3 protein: CASSYGTENSPLHF; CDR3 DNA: TGTGCCAGCAGTTACGGGACAGAGAATTCACCCCTCCACTTT
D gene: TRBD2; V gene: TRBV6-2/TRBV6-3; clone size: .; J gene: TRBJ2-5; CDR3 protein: CASSFPSGRSSSETQYF; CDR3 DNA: TGTGCCAGCAGTTTTCCAAGCGGGAGAAGTTCTTCAGAGACCCAGTACTTC
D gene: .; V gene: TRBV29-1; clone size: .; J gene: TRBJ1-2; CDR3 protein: CSVVGQASGYGCTF; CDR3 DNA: TGCAGCGTTGTAGGGCAGGCATCTGGGTATGGCTGCACCTTC
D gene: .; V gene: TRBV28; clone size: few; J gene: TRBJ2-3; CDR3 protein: CASSLRHSTDTQYF; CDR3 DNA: TGTGCCAGCAGTTTACGGCATAGCACAGATACGCAGTATTTT
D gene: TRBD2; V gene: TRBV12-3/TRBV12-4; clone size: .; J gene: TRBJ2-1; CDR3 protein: CASSLTSGGPNEQFF; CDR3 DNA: TGTGCCAGCAGCCTAACTAGCGGAGGGCCCAATGAGCAGTTCTTC
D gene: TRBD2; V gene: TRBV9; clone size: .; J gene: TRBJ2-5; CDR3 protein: CASSMAGGSETQYF; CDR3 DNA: TGTGCCAGCAGCATGGCGGGAGGAAGCGAGACCCAGTACTTC
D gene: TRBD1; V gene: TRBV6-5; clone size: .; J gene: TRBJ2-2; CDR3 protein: CASSPSGGANTGELFF; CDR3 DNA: TGTGCCAGCAGCCCTTCAGGGGGCGCGAACACCGGGGAGCTGTTTTTT
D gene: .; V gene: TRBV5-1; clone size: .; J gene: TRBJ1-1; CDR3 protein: CASSSGPGVNTEAFF; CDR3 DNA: TGCGCCAGCAGCTCAGGGCCAGGGGTTAACACTGAAGCTTTCTTT
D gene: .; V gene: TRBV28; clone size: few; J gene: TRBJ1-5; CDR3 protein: CASRPPGPNSNQPQHF; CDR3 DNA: TGTGCCAGCAGGCCACCAGGGCCCAATAGCAATCAGCCCCAGCATTTT
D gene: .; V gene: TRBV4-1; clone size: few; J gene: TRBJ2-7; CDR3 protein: CASSQDNYPGYYEQYF; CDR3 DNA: TGCGCCAGCAGCCAAGATAACTATCCGGGATACTACGAGCAGTACTTC
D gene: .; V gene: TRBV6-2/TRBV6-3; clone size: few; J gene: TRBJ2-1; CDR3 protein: CASRRNNEQFF; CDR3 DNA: TGTGCCAGCAGGCGGAACAATGAGCAGTTCTTC
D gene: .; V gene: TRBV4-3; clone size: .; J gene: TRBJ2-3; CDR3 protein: CASSQTGGPDTQYF; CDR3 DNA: TGCGCCAGCAGCCAAACGGGGGGCCCAGATACGCAGTATTTT
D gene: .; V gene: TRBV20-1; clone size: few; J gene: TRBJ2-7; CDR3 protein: CSASPPGASYEQYF; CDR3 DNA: TGCAGTGCTAGCCCCCCGGGGGCCTCCTACGAGCAGTACTTC
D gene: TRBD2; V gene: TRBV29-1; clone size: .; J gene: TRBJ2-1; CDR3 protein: CSASIVGLRASCNEQFF; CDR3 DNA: TGCAGCGCTAGTATAGTGGGACTACGTGCCTCCTGCAATGAGCAGTTCTTC
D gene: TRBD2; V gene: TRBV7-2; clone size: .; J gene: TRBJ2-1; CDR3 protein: CASSAQGLAGPYNEQFF; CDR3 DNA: TGTGCCAGCAGCGCACAGGGACTAGCGGGACCCTACAATGAGCAGTTCTTC
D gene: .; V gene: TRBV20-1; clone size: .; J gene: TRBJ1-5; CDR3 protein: CSALWGTNQPQHF; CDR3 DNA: TGCAGTGCTCTTTGGGGTACCAATCAGCCCCAGCATTTT
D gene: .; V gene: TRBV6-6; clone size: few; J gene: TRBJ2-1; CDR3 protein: CASSYNRVLDEQFF; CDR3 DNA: TGTGCCAGCAGTTACAATCGAGTCCTCGATGAGCAGTTCTTC
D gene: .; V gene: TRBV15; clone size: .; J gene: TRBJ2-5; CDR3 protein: CATSVQSRTQETQYF; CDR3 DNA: TGTGCCACCAGCGTCCAAAGCCGGACCCAAGAGACCCAGTACTTC
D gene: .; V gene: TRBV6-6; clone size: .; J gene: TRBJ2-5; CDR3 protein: CASTARGRLMSEEIQYF; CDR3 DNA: TGTGCCAGCACCGCCCGAGGTAGACTTATGTCGGAGGAGATCCAGTACTTC
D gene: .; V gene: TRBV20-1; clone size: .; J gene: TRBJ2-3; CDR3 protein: CSAKGHTDTQYF; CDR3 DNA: TGCAGTGCTAAGGGACATACAGATACGCAGTATTTT
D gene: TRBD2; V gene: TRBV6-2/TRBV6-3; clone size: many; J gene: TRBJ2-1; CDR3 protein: CASSWGLAINEQFF; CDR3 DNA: TGTGCCAGCAGTTGGGGACTAGCAATTAATGAGCAGTTCTTC
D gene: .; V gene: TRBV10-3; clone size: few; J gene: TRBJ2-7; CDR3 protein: CAIRGDGYSYEQYF; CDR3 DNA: TGTGCCATCAGGGGGGACGGTTACTCCTACGAGCAGTACTTC
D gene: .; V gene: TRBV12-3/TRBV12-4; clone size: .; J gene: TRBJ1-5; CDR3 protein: CASSLSQINQPQHF; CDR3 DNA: TGTGCCAGCAGTTTAAGCCAGATCAATCAGCCCCAGCATTTT
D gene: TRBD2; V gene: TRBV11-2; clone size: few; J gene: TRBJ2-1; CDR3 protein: CASSPRLAGGGNEQFF; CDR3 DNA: TGTGCCAGCAGCCCTCGACTAGCGGGAGGGGGAAATGAGCAGTTCTTC
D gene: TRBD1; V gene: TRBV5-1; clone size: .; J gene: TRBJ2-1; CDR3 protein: CASSLDGTVYDEQFF; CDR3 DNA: TGCGCCAGCAGCTTAGACGGGACAGTTTACGATGAGCAGTTCTTC
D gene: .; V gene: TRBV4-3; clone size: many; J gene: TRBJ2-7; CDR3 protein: CASSQDYTYEQYF; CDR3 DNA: TGCGCCAGCAGCCAAGACTATACTTACGAGCAGTACTTC
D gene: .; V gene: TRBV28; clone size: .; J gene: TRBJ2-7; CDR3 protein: CASSPWRDMTYEQYF; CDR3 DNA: TGTGCCAGCAGTCCTTGGAGGGACATGACCTACGAGCAGTACTTC
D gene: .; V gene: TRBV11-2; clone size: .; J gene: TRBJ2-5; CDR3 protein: CASSGPTGTRYF; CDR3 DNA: TGTGCCAGCAGCGGCCCAACAGGGACGCGGTACTTC
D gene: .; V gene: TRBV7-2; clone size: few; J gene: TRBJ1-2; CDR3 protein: CASSWSPGSNYGYTF; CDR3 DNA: TGTGCCAGCAGCTGGAGTCCGGGGTCTAACTATGGCTACACCTTC